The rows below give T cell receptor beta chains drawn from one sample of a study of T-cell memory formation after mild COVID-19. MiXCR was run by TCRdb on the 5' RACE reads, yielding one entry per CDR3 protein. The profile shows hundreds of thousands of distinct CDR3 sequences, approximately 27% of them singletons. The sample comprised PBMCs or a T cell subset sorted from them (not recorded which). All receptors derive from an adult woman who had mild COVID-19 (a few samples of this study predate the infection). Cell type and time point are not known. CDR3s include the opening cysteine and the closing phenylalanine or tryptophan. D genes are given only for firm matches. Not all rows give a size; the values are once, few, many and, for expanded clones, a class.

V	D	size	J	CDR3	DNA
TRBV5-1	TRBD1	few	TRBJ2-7	CASSLPGGAEQYF	TGCGCCAGCAGCTTGCCAGGGGGCGCCGAGCAGTACTTC
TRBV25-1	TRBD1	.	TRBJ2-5	CASSDSGGGETQYF	TGTGCCAGCAGTGACTCAGGGGGTGGAGAGACCCAGTACTTC
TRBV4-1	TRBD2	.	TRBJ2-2	CASSPVAGGNTGELFF	TGCGCCAGCAGCCCAGTAGCGGGGGGAAACACCGGGGAGCTGTTTTTT
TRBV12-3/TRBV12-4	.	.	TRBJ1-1	CASKTGRLNTEAFF	TGTGCCAGCAAAACAGGGAGGTTGAACACTGAAGCTTTCTTT
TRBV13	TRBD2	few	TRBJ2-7	CASSSPGLAGVDEQYF	TGTGCCAGCAGCTCTCCCGGACTAGCGGGAGTAGACGAGCAGTACTTC
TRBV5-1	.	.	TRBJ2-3	CASSPGVAGTDTQYF	TGCGCCAGCAGCCCCGGGGTTGCTGGCACAGATACGCAGTATTTT
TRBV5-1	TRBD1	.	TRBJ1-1	CASSSHYRGGGTEAFF	TGCGCCAGCAGCTCGCACTACAGGGGAGGGGGCACTGAAGCTTTCTTT
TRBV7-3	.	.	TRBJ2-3	CASSSGPIDTQYF	TGTGCCAGCAGCTCCGGACCCATAGATACGCAGTATTTT
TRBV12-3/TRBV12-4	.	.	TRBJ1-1	CASTREGIPEAFF	TGTGCCAGCACCCGTGAGGGGATACCTGAAGCTTTCTTT
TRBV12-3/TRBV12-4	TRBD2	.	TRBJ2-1	CASTSGTSGREQFF	TGTGCCAGCACCTCCGGGACTAGTGGCCGGGAGCAGTTCTTC
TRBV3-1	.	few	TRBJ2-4	CASSQEAGRAINIQYF	TGTGCCAGCAGCCAAGAGGCGGGGCGGGCGATAAACATTCAGTACTTC
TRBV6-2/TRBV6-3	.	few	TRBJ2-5	CASSYSWGEDQYF	TGTGCCAGCAGTTACTCGTGGGGAGAGGACCAGTACTTC
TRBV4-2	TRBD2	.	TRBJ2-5	CASSQVLAGEETQYF	TGTGCCAGCAGCCAAGTCCTAGCGGGGGAGGAGACCCAGTACTTC
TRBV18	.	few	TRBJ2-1	CASSPVSGHYNEQFF	TGTGCCAGCTCCCCAGTTAGCGGCCACTACAATGAGCAGTTCTTC
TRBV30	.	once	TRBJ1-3	CAWSVGGPGNTIYF	TGTGCCTGGAGTGTAGGGGGGCCTGGAAACACCATATATTTT
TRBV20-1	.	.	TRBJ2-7	CSAGQPPQGREQYF	TGCAGTGCTGGACAGCCCCCACAGGGCCGGGAGCAGTACTTC
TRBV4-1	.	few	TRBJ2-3	CASSHTTDTQYF	TGCGCCAGCAGCCATACCACAGATACGCAGTATTTT
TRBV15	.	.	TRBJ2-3	CATSAAGSTDTQYF	TGTGCCACCAGCGCAGCGGGTAGCACAGATACGCAGTATTTT
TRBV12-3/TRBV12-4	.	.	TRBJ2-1	CASSLYEQFF	TGTGCCAGCAGTTTGTATGAGCAGTTCTTC
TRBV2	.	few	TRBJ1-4	CASSEGRRGSRLFF	TGTGCCAGCAGTGAAGGGAGACGGGGATCCCGGCTGTTTTTT
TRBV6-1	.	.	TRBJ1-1	CASSEYGSEEAFF	TGTGCCAGCAGTGAATATGGCAGCGAGGAAGCTTTCTTT
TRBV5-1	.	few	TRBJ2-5	CASRSLVYQETQYF	TGCGCCAGCAGGTCCCTAGTGTACCAAGAGACCCAGTACTTC
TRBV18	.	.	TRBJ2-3	CASSPRGQADTQYF	TGTGCCAGCTCACCTCGCGGGCAGGCAGATACGCAGTATTTT
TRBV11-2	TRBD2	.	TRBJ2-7	CASSLPSGGAYEQYF	TGTGCCAGCAGCTTGCCGAGCGGGGGGGCCTACGAGCAGTACTTC
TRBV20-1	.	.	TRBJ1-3	CSARVTGSGNTIYF	TGCAGTGCTAGAGTAACAGGGTCAGGAAACACCATATATTTT
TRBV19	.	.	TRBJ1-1	CASSIGEGLNTEAFF	TGTGCCAGTAGTATAGGGGAAGGATTGAACACTGAAGCTTTCTTT
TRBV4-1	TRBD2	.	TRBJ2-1	CASRRLAGGPGEQFF	TGCGCCAGCAGACGTTTAGCGGGGGGGCCTGGTGAGCAGTTCTTC
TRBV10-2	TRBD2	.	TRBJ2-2	CASSVRWREDTGELFF	TGCGCCAGCAGTGTCAGGTGGCGGGAGGACACCGGGGAGCTGTTTTTT
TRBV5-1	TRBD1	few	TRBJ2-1	CASSRDRVPNEQFF	TGCGCCAGCAGCCGGGACAGGGTGCCCAATGAGCAGTTCTTC
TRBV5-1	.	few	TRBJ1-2	CASSLDPGRNGYTF	TGCGCCAGCAGCTTGGATCCAGGGAGGAATGGCTACACCTTC
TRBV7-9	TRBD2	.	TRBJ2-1	CASQRGGYNEQFF	TGTGCCAGCCAGCGGGGGGGTTACAATGAGCAGTTCTTC
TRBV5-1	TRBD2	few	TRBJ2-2	CASSLGDYNTGELFF	TGCGCCAGCAGCTTGGGGGACTACAACACCGGGGAGCTGTTTTTT
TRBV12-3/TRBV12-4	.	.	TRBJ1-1	CASYRVPPEAFF	TGTGCCAGTTACAGGGTCCCCCCTGAAGCTTTCTTT
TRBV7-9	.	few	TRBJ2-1	CASSRKSWDDNEQFF	TGTGCCAGCAGCCGCAAAAGCTGGGACGACAATGAGCAGTTCTTC
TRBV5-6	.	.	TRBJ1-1	CASSSVGGPEAFF	TGTGCCAGCAGCTCGGTCGGGGGACCTGAAGCTTTCTTT
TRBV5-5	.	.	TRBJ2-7	CASSLKVYEQYF	TGTGCCAGCAGCTTGAAGGTCTACGAGCAGTACTTC
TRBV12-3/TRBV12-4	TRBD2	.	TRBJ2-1	CASSPSGKGGYEQFF	TGTGCCAGCAGCCCCTCGGGGAAGGGAGGGTATGAGCAGTTCTTC
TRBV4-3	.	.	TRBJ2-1	CASSQVLRGNEQFF	TGCGCCAGCAGCCAAGTTTTAAGGGGGAATGAGCAGTTCTTC